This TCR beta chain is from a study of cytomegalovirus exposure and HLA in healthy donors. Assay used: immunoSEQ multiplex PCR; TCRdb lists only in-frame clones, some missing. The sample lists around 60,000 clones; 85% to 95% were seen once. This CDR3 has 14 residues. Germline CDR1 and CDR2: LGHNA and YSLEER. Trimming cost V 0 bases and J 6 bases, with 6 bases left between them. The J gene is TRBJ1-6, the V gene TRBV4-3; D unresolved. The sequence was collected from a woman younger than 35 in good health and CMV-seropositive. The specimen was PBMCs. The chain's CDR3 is CASSQDSLNSPLHF. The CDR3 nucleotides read TGCGCCAGCAGCCAAGATTCCCTTAATTCACCCCTCCACTTT.